In this sample, the clone carrying this TCR beta chain turned up a few times. Its antigen is unknown. The CDR3 loop spans 16 amino acids. The germline gives CDR1 MNHEY, CDR2 SVGAGI. After removal of 4 bases from V and 11 bases from J, the junction contained 14 bases not matched to a gene. Following extraction, RNA underwent reverse transcription to cDNA, which served as the sequencing template. Sequenced by immunoSEQ multiplex PCR; TCRdb stores in-frame clones only, minus some. The repertoire consists of 150,000 to 200,000 clones, with around 64% occurring once and the leading ten covering approximately 1.3%. The data originate from a study of CD8+ T cells in alopecia areata. Study in general: People stayed on tofacitinib for 6 to 18 months, then stopped the drug for 6 months. Study results and caveats: Tofacitinib yielded significantly lower scalp clonality and fewer expanded CD8+ clones among the top 100. Many expanded lesional clones persisted during tofacitinib (in both scalp and blood).

Indicated treatment: oral pan-JAK inhibitor, 5-10 mg twice daily. The receptor was derived from a human donor with alopecia areata. The sequences come from CD4+ T cells sorted from blood, collected at week 49, from a patient treated with tofacitinib. The chain has TRBV6-5 and TRBJ1-6; 7 positions match TRBD1. CDR3 loop: CASSSHRRGPTAPLHF. The CDR3 DNA sequence: TGTGCCAGCAGTTCCCACAGGAGGGGGCCGACCGCACCCCTCCACTTT.